This TCR beta chain emerged from a study of OX40 agonist ivuxolimab in advanced cancers. Overall study: Three patients had partial responses: one hepatocellular carcinoma, two cutaneous melanoma. Study findings and constraints: By week 6 at 0.1 to 3.0 mg/kg, blood CD4+ and CD8+ T cells had expanded clonally.

TCRdb's copy holds only in-frame clones and misses some; the assay was immunoSEQ multiplex PCR. The table shows approximately 70,000 clones, with around nine tenths occurring only once. CDR3 length equals 15 residues. Germline CDR1 and CDR2: LGHNA and YNFKEQ. V shed 6 bases and J shed 3 bases, with 15 bases lying between them. On this clone: The antigen remains unidentified.

This TCR was recovered from an adult with an advanced solid tumor such as melanoma, head and neck, liver or kidney cancer. Source: CD4+ or CD8+ T cells sorted from blood, taken in a trial of the OX40 agonist ivuxolimab. V is TRBV4-2 and J is TRBJ2-1; D uncertain. CDR3 sequence reads: CASSPERADYNEQFF. In DNA form, the CDR3 reads TGTGCCAGCAGTCCCGAGAGAGCTGACTACAATGAGCAGTTCTTC.